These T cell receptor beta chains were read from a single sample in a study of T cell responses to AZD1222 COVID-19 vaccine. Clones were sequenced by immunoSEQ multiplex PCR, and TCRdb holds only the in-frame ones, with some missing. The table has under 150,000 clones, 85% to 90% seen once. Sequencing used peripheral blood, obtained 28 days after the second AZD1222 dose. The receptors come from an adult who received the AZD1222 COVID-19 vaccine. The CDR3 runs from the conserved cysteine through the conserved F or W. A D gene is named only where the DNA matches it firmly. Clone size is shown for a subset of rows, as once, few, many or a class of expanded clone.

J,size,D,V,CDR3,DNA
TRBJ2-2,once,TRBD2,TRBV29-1,CSGRGSLNTGELFF,TGCAGCGGGCGCGGGAGCCTGAACACCGGGGAGCTGTTTTTT
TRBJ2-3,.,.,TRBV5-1,CASSLGLAPTDTQYF,TGCGCCAGCAGCTTAGGTCTAGCTCCCACAGATACGCAGTATTTT
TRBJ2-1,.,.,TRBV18,CASSPLAGASNEQFF,TGTGCCAGCTCCCCCCTCGCGGGGGCCAGCAATGAGCAGTTCTTC
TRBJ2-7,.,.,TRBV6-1,CASSHSETSYEQYF,TGTGCCAGCAGTCACAGTGAGACTAGCTACGAGCAGTACTTC
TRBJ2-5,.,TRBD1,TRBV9,CASSARTGGETQYF,TGTGCCAGCAGCGCGCGGACAGGGGGGGAGACCCAGTACTTC
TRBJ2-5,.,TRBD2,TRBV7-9,CASYSGGGETQYF,TGTGCCAGCTATAGCGGGGGCGGGGAGACCCAGTACTTC
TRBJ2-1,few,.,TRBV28,CASSLSQEGRDEQFF,TGTGCCAGCAGTTTGTCCCAAGAGGGACGGGATGAGCAGTTCTTC
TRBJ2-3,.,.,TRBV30,CAWSREGGTDTQYF,TGTGCCTGGAGCAGGGAAGGTGGGACAGATACGCAGTATTTT
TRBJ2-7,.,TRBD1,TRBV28,CASSQSGTGVREQYF,TGTGCCAGCAGCCAATCCGGGACAGGGGTGAGGGAGCAGTACTTC
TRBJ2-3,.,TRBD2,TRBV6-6,CASSYGLANSPDTQYF,TGTGCCAGCAGTTACGGACTAGCGAACAGTCCAGATACGCAGTATTTT
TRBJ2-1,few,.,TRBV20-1,CSAGVINEQFF,TGCAGTGCAGGGGTTATCAATGAGCAGTTCTTC
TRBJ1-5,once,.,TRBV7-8,CASSLEQASNQPQHF,TGTGCCAGCAGCCTCGAACAGGCTAGCAATCAGCCCCAGCATTTT
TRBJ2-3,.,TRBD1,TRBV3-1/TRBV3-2,CASSRSRPGQGTDTQYF,TGTGCCAGCAGCCGCAGTCGTCCGGGACAGGGGACAGATACGCAGTATTTT
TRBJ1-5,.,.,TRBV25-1,CASSVRYSNQPQHF,TGTGCCAGCAGTGTAAGGTATAGCAATCAGCCCCAGCATTTT
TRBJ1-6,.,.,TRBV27,CASRQSSYNSPLHF,TGTGCCAGCAGGCAGAGCTCCTATAATTCACCCCTCCACTTT
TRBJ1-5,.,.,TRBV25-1,CASSGFTGLDQPQHF,TGTGCCAGCAGTGGTTTTACGGGGTTGGATCAGCCCCAGCATTTT
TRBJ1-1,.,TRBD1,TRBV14,CASSPTGRFTEAFF,TGTGCCAGCAGCCCGACAGGGCGCTTCACTGAAGCTTTCTTT
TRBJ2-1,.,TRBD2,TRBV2,CASWAGTRPNEQFF,TGTGCCAGCTGGGCCGGGACTAGACCCAATGAGCAGTTCTTC
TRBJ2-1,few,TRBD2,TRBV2,CASSATSGGGFF,TGTGCCAGCAGTGCGACTAGCGGGGGCGGGTTCTTC
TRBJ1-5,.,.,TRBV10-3,CAISAEGGNQPQHF,TGTGCCATCAGTGCGGAGGGAGGCAATCAGCCCCAGCATTTT
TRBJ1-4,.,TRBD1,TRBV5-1,CASRPAGQSNEKLFF,TGCGCCAGCCGCCCCGCGGGACAGTCTAATGAAAAACTGTTTTTT
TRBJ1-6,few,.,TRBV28,CASRASSYNSPLHF,TGTGCCAGCCGTGCCAGCTCCTATAATTCACCCCTCCACTTT
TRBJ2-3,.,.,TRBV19,CASSPVSKDTQYF,TGTGCCAGTAGCCCAGTTTCCAAAGATACGCAGTATTTT
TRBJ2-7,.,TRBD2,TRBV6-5,CASSSTSGSGEQYF,TGTGCCAGCAGTTCGACTAGCGGGAGCGGCGAGCAGTACTTC
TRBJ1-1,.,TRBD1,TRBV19,CASSRQGGSEAFF,TGTGCCAGTAGTCGACAGGGTGGATCTGAAGCTTTCTTT
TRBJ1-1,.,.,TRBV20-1,CSARQGRGAFF,TGCAGTGCTCGGCAGGGCAGGGGAGCTTTCTTT
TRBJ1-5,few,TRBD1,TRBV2,CASSSNRGQNQPQHF,TGTGCCAGCAGCTCTAATAGGGGACAGAATCAGCCCCAGCATTTT
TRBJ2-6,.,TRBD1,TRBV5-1,CASSAGGYSGANVLTF,TGCGCCAGCAGCGCAGGGGGTTACTCTGGGGCCAACGTCCTGACTTTC
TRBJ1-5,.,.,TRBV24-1,CATSDSALNQPQHF,TGTGCCACCAGTGACAGCGCACTCAATCAGCCCCAGCATTTT
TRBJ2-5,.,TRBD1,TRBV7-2,CASSLGTGLQETQYF,TGTGCCAGCAGCTTAGGGACAGGGTTACAAGAGACCCAGTACTTC
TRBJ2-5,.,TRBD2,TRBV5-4,CASSLTSGGEETQYF,TGTGCCAGCAGCTTAACTAGCGGGGGGGAAGAGACCCAGTACTTC
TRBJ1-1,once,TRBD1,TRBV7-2,CASSLRVTGTEAFF,TGTGCCAGCAGCTTAAGGGTGACAGGGACTGAAGCTTTCTTT
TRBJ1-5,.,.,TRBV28,CASSFPPRGTRGNQPQHF,TGTGCCAGCAGTTTCCCCCCCCGGGGGACCAGGGGCAATCAGCCCCAGCATTTT
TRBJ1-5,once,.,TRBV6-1,CASSETDRISNQPQHF,TGTGCCAGCAGTGAAACAGACAGGATTAGCAATCAGCCCCAGCATTTT
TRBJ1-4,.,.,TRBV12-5,CASGLVNSTGFF,TGTGCTAGTGGTTTGGTAAACTCTACTGGGTTTTTT
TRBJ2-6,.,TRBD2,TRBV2,CASSEDYRASGGRGANVLTF,TGTGCCAGCAGTGAAGACTACAGGGCTAGCGGGGGGCGTGGGGCCAACGTCCTGACTTTC
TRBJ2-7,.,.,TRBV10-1,CASSADSYEQYF,TGCGCCAGCAGTGCCGATTCCTACGAGCAGTACTTC
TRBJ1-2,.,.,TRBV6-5,CASSLDPGYPRGGYTF,TGTGCCAGCAGTTTAGATCCAGGGTACCCCCGGGGTGGCTACACCTTC
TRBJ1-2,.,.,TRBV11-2,CASSLERTPEVGYTF,TGTGCCAGCAGCTTAGAAAGGACGCCCGAGGTTGGCTACACCTTC
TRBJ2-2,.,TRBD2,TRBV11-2,CASRLAGVSGELFF,TGTGCCAGTAGACTAGCGGGAGTTTCCGGGGAGCTGTTTTTT
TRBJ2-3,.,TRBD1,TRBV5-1,CASSGGQGHTDTQYF,TGCGCCAGCAGCGGAGGACAGGGCCACACAGATACGCAGTATTTT
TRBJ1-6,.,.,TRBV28,CASRVPWASNTFNSPLHF,TGTGCCAGCAGGGTCCCCTGGGCCAGCAACACGTTTAATTCACCCCTCCACTTT
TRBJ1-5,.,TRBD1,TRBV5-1,CASSQGDGNQPQHF,TGCGCCAGCAGCCAGGGGGATGGCAATCAGCCCCAGCATTTT
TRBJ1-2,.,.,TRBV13,CASSLGYNNYGYTF,TGTGCCAGCAGCTTAGGTTACAACAACTATGGCTACACCTTC
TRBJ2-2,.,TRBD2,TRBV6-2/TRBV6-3,CASSPGLAGLPGELFF,TGTGCCAGCAGCCCTGGACTAGCGGGACTTCCCGGGGAGCTGTTTTTT
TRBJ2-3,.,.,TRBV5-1,CASSLWVTATRTDTQYF,TGCGCCAGCAGCCTATGGGTCACAGCCACCCGCACAGATACGCAGTATTTT
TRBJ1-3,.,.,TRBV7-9,CASSYWGRGIPAGNTIYF,TGTGCCAGCAGCTATTGGGGAAGGGGGATTCCAGCTGGAAACACCATATATTTT
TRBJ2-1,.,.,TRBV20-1,CSDGDGNEQFF,TGCAGTGATGGTGATGGAAATGAGCAGTTCTTC
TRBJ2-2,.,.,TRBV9,CASSLGTIGGELFF,TGTGCCAGCAGCTTAGGCACAATCGGCGGGGAGCTGTTTTTT
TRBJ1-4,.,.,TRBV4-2,CASSRAGAGEKLFF,TGTGCCAGCAGCCGGGCTGGGGCCGGTGAAAAACTGTTTTTT
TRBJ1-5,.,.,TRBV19,CASSKRDNQPQHF,TGTGCCAGTAGTAAAAGAGACAATCAGCCCCAGCATTTT
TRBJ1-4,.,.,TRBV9,CASSVGAAGEKLFF,TGTGCCAGCAGCGTAGGAGCTGCGGGCGAAAAACTGTTTTTT
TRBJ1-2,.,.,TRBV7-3,CASSLDRVSGLNYGYTF,TGTGCCAGCAGCTTAGATCGAGTTTCGGGACTTAACTATGGCTACACCTTC
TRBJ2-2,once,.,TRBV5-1,CASSLSRDTGELFF,TGCGCCAGCAGCTTAAGCAGGGACACCGGGGAGCTGTTTTTT
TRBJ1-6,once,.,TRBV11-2,CASRSWGGYNSPLHF,TGTGCCAGCAGGTCTTGGGGTGGCTATAATTCACCCCTCCACTTT